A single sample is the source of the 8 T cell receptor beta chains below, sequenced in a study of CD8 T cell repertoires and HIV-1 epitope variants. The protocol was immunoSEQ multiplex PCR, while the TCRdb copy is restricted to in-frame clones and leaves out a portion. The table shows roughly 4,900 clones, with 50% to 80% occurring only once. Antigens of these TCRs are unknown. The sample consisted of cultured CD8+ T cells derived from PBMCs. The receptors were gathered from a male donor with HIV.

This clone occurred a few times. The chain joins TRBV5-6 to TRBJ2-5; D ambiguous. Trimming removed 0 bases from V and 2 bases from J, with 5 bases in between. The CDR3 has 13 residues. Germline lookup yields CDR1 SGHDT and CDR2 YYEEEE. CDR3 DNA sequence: TGTGCCAGCAGCTTGGGAGCTCAAGAGACCCAGTACTTC. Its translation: CASSLGAQETQYF. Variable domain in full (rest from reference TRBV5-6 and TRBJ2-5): DAGVTQSPTHLIKTRGQQVTLRCSPKSGHDTVSWYQQALGQGPQFIFQYYEEEERQRGNFPDRFSGHQFPNYSSELNVNALLLGDSALYLCASSLGAQETQYFGPGTRLLVL.

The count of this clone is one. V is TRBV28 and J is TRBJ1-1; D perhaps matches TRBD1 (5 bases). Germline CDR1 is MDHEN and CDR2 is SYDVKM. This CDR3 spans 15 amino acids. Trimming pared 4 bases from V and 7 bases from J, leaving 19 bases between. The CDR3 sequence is CASSSRSGGTDEAFF. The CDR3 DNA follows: TGTGCCAGCAGTTCCCGGTCGGGGGGAACAGATGAAGCTTTCTTT.

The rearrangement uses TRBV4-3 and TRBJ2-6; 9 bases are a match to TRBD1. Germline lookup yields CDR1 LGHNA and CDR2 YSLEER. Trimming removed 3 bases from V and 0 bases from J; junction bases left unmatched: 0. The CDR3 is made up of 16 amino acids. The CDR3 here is CASSQTGGSGANVLTF. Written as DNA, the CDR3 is TGCGCCAGCAGCCAGACAGGGGGCTCTGGGGCCAACGTCCTGACTTTC.

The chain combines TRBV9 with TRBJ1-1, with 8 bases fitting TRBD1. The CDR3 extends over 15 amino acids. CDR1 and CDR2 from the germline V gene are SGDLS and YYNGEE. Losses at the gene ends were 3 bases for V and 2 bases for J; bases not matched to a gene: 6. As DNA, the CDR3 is TGTGCCAGCAGCGCTCAGGGGGCTTCTAACACTGAAGCTTTCTTT. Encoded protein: CASSAQGASNTEAFF.

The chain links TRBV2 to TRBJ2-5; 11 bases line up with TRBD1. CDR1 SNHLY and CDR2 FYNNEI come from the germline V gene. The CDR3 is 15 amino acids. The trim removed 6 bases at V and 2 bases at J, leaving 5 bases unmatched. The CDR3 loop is CASSEGQGDQETQYF. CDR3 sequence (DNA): TGTGCCAGCAGCGAGGGACAGGGGGATCAAGAGACCCAGTACTTC.

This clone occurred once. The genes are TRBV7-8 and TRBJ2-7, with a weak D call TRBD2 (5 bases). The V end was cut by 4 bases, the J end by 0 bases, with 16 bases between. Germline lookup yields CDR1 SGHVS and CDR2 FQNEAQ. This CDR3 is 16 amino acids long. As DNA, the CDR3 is TGTGCCAGCAGCTCCCCTTGGGAGCGGAACTCCTACGAGCAGTACTTC. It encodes CASSSPWERNSYEQYF.

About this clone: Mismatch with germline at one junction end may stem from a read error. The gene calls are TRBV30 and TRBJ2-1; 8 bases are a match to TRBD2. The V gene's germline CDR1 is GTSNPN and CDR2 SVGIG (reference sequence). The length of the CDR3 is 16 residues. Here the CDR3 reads CAWSPPGAGGYDEQFF. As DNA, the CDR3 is TGTGCCTGGAGTCCTCCGGGGGCGGGGGGCTACGATGAGCAGTTCTTC.

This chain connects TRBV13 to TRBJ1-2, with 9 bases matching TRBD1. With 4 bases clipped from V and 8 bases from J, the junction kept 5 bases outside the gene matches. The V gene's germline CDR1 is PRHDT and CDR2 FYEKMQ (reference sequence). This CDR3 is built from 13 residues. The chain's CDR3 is CASSSQGARGYTF. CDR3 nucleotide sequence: TGTGCCAGCAGCTCACAGGGGGCGCGGGGCTACACCTTC.